This TCR beta chain stems from a study of cytomegalovirus exposure and HLA in healthy donors. Whole-study findings and limits: Reports indicated that the classifier achieved high specificity and sensitivity in diagnosing cytomegalovirus status. Specificity for CMV antigens was confirmed in vitro for a few of the CMV-associated chains. There were some public TCRs occurring in many donors, but most TCR sequences were rare.

This clone was seen a single time. Its target is unknown. CDR1 SNHLY and CDR2 FYNNEI come from the germline V gene. There are 15 residues in the CDR3. Trimming took 7 bases from V and 1 from J, leaving 15 bases between them. The table came from immunoSEQ multiplex PCR; TCRdb's copy has only in-frame clones and leaves some out. In the table there are 130,000 to 150,000 clones, almost 90% of which are singletons. The sample taken for sequencing was PBMCs. The chain is built from TRBV2 and TRBJ2-3; perhaps TRBD2 as D (6 bases). This TCR was sampled from a woman aged 18-30 years in good health and CMV-seropositive. The DNA for the CDR3 is TGTGCCAGCACCCCCGACGGAGGGGGCACAGATACGCAGTATTTT. Protein sequence: CASTPDGGGTDTQYF.